The 13 T cell receptor beta chains in this list originate from one sample, sequenced in a study of control samples from healthy donors and cancer patients. The method was immunoSEQ multiplex PCR; TCRdb's version includes in-frame clones alone and lacks a portion of them. This sample has 80,000 to 100,000 clones; 80% to 95% occur once, and the top ten carry around 3%. Sequencing was done on a sample of blood. The receptors were sampled from a human donor in good health. The donor label of this sample is uncertain.

The V call is TRBV2, the J call TRBJ1-2; D gene ambiguous. The CDR3 totals 15 residues. Between the trimmed V and J ends, which lost 1 base and 1 base, there was a span of 10 bases. Germline values: CDR1 SNHLY, CDR2 FYNNEI. The CDR3 DNA sequence: TGTGCCAGCAGTGAAGACCACTCTTATAACTATGGCTACACCTTC. Its translation: CASSEDHSYNYGYTF.

The V gene is TRBV7-2, the J gene TRBJ1-2; tentatively, D is TRBD1 (6 bases). The CDR3 loop spans 13 amino acids. Germline loops: CDR1 SGHTA, CDR2 FQGNSA. Trimming took 4 bases from V and 4 from J, leaving 10 bases between them. The CDR3 spells CASSSTGSYGYTF. CDR3 in DNA: TGTGCCAGCAGCTCGACAGGTAGCTATGGCTACACCTTC. Full variable domain (remainder filled in from reference TRBV7-2 and TRBJ1-2): GAGVSQSPSNKVTEKGKDVELRCDPISGHTALYWYRQSLGQGLEFLIYFQGNSAPDKSGLPSDRFSAERTGGSVSTLTIQRTQQEDSAVYLCASSSTGSYGYTFGSGTRLTVV.

This clone was detected only once. In DNA, the CDR3 is TGTGCCAGCTCACCACAGACAGGGGGGAACACTGAAGCTTTCTTT. Encoded protein: CASSPQTGGNTEAFF. The gene calls are TRBV18 and TRBJ1-1; 9 nucleotides agree with TRBD1. Germline values: CDR1 KGHSH, CDR2 LQKENI. The V gene end was trimmed by 1 base and the J gene end by 1 base; junction bases not matched to a gene: 1. The CDR3 sequence is 15 residues long. The entire variable domain, with the rest obtained from reference TRBV18 and TRBJ1-1, is as follows: NAGVMQNPRHLVRRRGQEARLRCSPMKGHSHVYWYRQLPEEGLKFMVYLQKENIIDESGMPKERFSAEFPKEGPSILRIQQVVRGDSAAYFCASSPQTGGNTEAFFGQGTRLTVV.

This sequence joins TRBV3-1 (or the pseudogene TRBV3-2) and TRBJ2-3; tentatively, D is TRBD2 (5 bases). Germline CDR1 LGHDT, CDR2 YNNKEL (reference sequence). The ends were cut back, 8 bases at V and 7 bases at J, with 16 bases in the middle. The CDR3 sequence is 13 residues long. Here the CDR3 reads CASGYTSINTQYF. CDR3 in DNA: TGTGCCAGCGGATATACTAGTATAAATACGCAGTATTTT.

The gene calls are TRBV30 and TRBJ1-1, with 8 bases aligning to TRBD1. This CDR3 is 14 amino acids long. The V and J ends lost 5 bases and 5 bases, in that order; junction bases with no gene match: 10. CDR1 and CDR2 (germline): GTSNPN, SVGIG (reference sequence). The CDR3 reads CAWVKPGQGTEAFF. The CDR3 bases are TGTGCCTGGGTTAAGCCCGGACAGGGAACTGAAGCTTTCTTT.

The rearrangement links TRBV6-2 or TRBV6-3 to TRBJ1-6, with D hard to call. This CDR3 has 15 amino acids. CDR1 and CDR2 (germline): MNHEY, SVGEGT. V was pared by 4 bases and J by 9 bases, with 16 bases between. The CDR3 is CASSFGRQFSSPLHF. Written as DNA, the CDR3 is TGTGCCAGCAGTTTTGGACGACAATTCAGTTCACCCCTCCACTTT.

The rearrangement uses TRBV27 and TRBJ2-1; D tentatively reads TRBD1 or TRBD2 (5 bases each). V was cut by 4 bases and J by 0 bases, with 16 bases left in between. Per germline, CDR1 MNHEY and CDR2 SMNVEV (reference sequence). The CDR3 is made up of 17 amino acids. The CDR3 DNA is TGTGCCAGCAGTTCACTATCAGGGAGACTCTCCTACAATGAGCAGTTCTTC. Its translation is CASSSLSGRLSYNEQFF.

The rearrangement uses TRBV2 and TRBJ1-4; D is unclear. This CDR3 has 15 amino acids. Trimming shortened V by 2 bases and J by 4 bases, and 11 bases separated the two germline ends. CDR1 SNHLY and CDR2 FYNNEI come from the germline V gene. The DNA for the CDR3 is TGTGCCAGCAGTGAAAACTGGCTGGGTAATGAAAAACTGTTTTTT. Translation: CASSENWLGNEKLFF.

This clone showed up just once. V and J are TRBV19 and TRBJ2-2; D call uncertain. This CDR3 comprises 11 residues. Per the germline V gene, CDR1 is LNHDA and CDR2 is SQIVND (reference sequence). Trimming removed 4 bases from V and 9 bases from J, with 6 bases in between. The CDR3 spells CASSTKRELFF. The CDR3 coding sequence is TGTGCCAGTAGTACCAAGCGGGAGCTGTTTTTT. The whole variable domain, filled in from reference TRBV19 and TRBJ2-2, reads DGGITQSPKYLFRKEGQNVTLSCEQNLNHDAMYWYRQDPGQGLRLIYYSQIVNDFQKGDIAEGYSVSREKKESFPLTVTSAQKNPTAFYLCASSTKRELFFGEGSRLTVL.

The gene calls are TRBV12-2 and TRBJ2-3; the table assigns TRBD2, which was not confirmed against the DNA. TRBV12-2 is tagged as a pseudogene. The length of the CDR3 is 16 residues. The CDR3 region is CASRRNSGGGRDTQYF. The CDR3 DNA is TGTGCAAGTCGCCGGAATAGCGGGGGGGGCCGGGATACGCAGTATTTT.

The chain combines TRBV16 with TRBJ1-3, with TRBD1 as a possible D gene (6 bases). Germline loops: CDR1 KGHSY, CDR2 FQNENV. The CDR3 spans 16 residues. V dropped 0 bases and J dropped 8 bases, with 17 bases sitting between them. This CDR3 is CASSQSGSGAGYTIYF. DNA of the CDR3: TGTGCCAGCAGCCAATCGGGATCAGGGGCAGGTTACACCATATATTTT.

V gene TRBV6-6 combines with J gene TRBJ2-3, with D perhaps matching TRBD2 (6 bases). Germline CDR1 reads MNHNY; CDR2 reads SVGAGI (reference sequence). Trimming shortened V by 8 bases and J by 1 base, and 19 bases separated the two germline ends. The CDR3 spans 16 residues. CDR3 protein: CASYLKSGVGTDTQYF. CDR3 coding DNA: TGTGCCAGCTACTTAAAATCGGGGGTGGGCACAGATACGCAGTATTTT.

The J gene is TRBJ2-1, the V gene TRBV12-3 or TRBV12-4; D is undetermined. V lost 3 bases and J lost 5, with 8 bases in between. The CDR3 has 13 amino acids. The CDR3 region is CASSFTPDNEQFF. CDR3 sequence (DNA): TGTGCCAGCAGTTTTACCCCTGACAATGAGCAGTTCTTC.